This T cell receptor beta chain was retrieved from a study of T cells in Graves' hyperthyroidism and ophthalmopathy. As for the study in general: Peripheral blood was secured at the point of initial diagnosis, before any treatment.

On this clonotype itself: What it binds is not known. The conserved phenylalanine or tryptophan is not found at the CDR3 terminus, so this likely reflects a read error.

The CDR3 extends over 13 amino acids. The germline gives CDR1 SGDLS, CDR2 YYNGEE. J was trimmed by 5 bases and V by 5 bases; bases with no gene match: 3. Amplification of TCR beta CDR3 regions used RNA as the template. A first-round RT-PCR of the TCR CDR3 used the HTBI primer set. TCRdb re-called the multiplex PCR reads through MiXCR, storing one row per CDR3 protein. The table shows hundreds of thousands of distinct CDR3 sequences, with roughly a third occurring only once. Study results and caveats: The model's output predicted ophthalmopathy at a median of 6.5 months prior to onset.

The source material was blood. The receptor was isolated from a woman aged 40 to 50 with Graves' hyperthyroidism. The V gene is TRBV9, the J gene TRBJ2-2, with TRBD2 matching over 7 bases. In DNA form, the CDR3 reads TGTGCCAGCAGGGGGGGGTTTACCGGGGAGCTGTTTTTA. Translation: CASRGGFTGELFL.